A selection of T cell receptor beta chains follows, all from one sample in a study of T cell responses to AZD1222 COVID-19 vaccine. Only in-frame clones appear in the TCRdb table, and some are missing; sequencing was by immunoSEQ multiplex PCR. This sample has 200,000 to 250,000 clones, with roughly 94% found just once. Sequences were derived from peripheral blood, sampled 28 days after the second dose of the MenACWY control vaccine. The receptors shown here come from an adult who received the MenACWY meningococcal vaccine as a control. Both conserved end residues are trimmed from each CDR3. A clone size is listed for some rows: how often the clone was seen (once, few, many), or a class if it is expanded.

size,V,CDR3
.,TRBV5-1,ASSLAGGTEQY
.,TRBV29-1,SVAAKETQY
.,TRBV28,ASSLDTQETQY
.,TRBV4-2,ASSLIAEEQY
once,TRBV7-8,ASSQQGAVTQY
.,TRBV7-2,ASSSPPTWEQY
.,TRBV5-1,ASSPSGTVGYEQY
.,TRBV19,ASTGQGVFGPQH
.,TRBV5-1,ASSLDRGLAYEQY
.,TRBV12-3/TRBV12-4,ASSTTGQEQY
.,TRBV21-1,ASSKPTMPGQGWDSPLH
.,TRBV9,ASSAGTFQETQY
.,TRBV7-9,ASSGSTDTQY
.,TRBV12-3/TRBV12-4,ASSLFSTDTQY
.,TRBV4-1,ASSQVLGANTEAF